The clone carrying this T cell receptor (beta chain) was observed at least ten times. This sample is drawn from a study of identical twins. TCRdb re-derived calls from the 5' RACE reads in MiXCR, one entry per CDR3 protein. Among some 500,000 distinct CDR3 sequences listed, 12% to 15% were seen once. V lost 5 bases and J lost 0, with 17 bases in between. Germline assignment: CDR1 MDHEN and CDR2 SYDVKM. This CDR3 comprises 16 residues. These data also featured in a second study, about yellow fever vaccine responses in identical twins.

The gene calls are TRBV28 and TRBJ2-7, with a weak D call TRBD2 (5 bases). Sequencing input: CD4+ T cells sorted from blood. The sequence was collected from a woman between 18 and 29 years old in good health. The CDR3 bases are TGTGCCAGCAGTCCCGTTAGGTCGGGAAGCTCCTACGAGCAGTACTTC. It yields the protein CASSPVRSGSSYEQYF. The entire variable domain, with the rest obtained from reference TRBV28 and TRBJ2-7, is as follows: DVKVTQSSRYLVKRTGEKVFLECVQDMDHENMFWYRQDPGLGLRLIYFSYDVKMKEKGDIPEGYSVSREKKERFSLILESASTNQTSMYLCASSPVRSGSSYEQYFGPGTRLTVT.